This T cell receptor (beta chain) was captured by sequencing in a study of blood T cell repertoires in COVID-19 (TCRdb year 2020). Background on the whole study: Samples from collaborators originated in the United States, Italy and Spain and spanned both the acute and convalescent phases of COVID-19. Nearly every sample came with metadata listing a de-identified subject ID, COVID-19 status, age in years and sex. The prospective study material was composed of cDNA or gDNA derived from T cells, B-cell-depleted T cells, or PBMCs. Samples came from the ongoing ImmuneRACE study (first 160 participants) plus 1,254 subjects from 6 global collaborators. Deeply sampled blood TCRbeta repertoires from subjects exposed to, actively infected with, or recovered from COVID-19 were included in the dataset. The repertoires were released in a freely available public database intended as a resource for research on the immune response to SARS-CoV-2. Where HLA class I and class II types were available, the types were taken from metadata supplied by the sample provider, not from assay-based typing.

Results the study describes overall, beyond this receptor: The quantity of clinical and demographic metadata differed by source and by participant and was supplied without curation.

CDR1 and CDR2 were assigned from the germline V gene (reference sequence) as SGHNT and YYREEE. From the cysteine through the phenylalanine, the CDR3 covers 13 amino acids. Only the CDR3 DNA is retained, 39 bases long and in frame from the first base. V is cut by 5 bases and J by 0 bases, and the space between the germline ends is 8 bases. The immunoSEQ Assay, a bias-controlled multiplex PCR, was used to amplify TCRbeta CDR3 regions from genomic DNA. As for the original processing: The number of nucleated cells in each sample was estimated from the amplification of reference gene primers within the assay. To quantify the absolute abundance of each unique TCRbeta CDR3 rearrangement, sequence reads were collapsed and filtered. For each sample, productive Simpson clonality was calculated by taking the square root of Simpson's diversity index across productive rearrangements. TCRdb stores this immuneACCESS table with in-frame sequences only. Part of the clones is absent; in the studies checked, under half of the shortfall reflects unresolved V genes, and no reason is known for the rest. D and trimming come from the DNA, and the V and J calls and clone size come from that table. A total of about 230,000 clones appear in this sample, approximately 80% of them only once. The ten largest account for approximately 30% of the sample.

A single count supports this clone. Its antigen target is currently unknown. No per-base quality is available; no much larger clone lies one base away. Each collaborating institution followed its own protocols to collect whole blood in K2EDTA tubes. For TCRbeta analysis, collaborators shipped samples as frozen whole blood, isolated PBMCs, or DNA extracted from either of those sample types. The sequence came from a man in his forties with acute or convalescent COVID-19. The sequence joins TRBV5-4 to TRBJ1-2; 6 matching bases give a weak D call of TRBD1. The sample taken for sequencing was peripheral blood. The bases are TGTGCCAGCAGTTGGGACACTAACTATGGCTACACCTTC. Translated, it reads CASSWDTNYGYTF. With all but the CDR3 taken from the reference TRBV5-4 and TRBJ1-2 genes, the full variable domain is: ETGVTQSPTHLIKTRGQQVTLRCSSQSGHNTVSWYQQALGQGPQFIFQYYREEENGRGNFPPRFSGLQFPNYSSELNVNALELDDSALYLCASSWDTNYGYTFGSGTRLTVV.